This T cell receptor beta chain came from a study of T cell responses to AZD1222 COVID-19 vaccine. Study-wide results and caveats: When two AZD1222 doses had been given, Spike-specific TCR breadth and depth rose.

As concerns this clone: Its antigen is currently unknown.

Clones were read by immunoSEQ multiplex PCR, and TCRdb kept only the in-frame ones, dropping some. The sample shows around 150,000 clones, about 91% of them seen only once. Deletions cut 4 bases from V and 7 bases from J, with 14 bases between. This CDR3 is built from 14 residues. Germline V gives CDR1 SGHVS, CDR2 FQNEAQ. The sequencing here drew on peripheral blood, taken 28 days after the second AZD1222 dose. This sequence was found in an adult who received the AZD1222 COVID-19 vaccine. This chain connects TRBV7-8 to TRBJ2-1; D is perhaps TRBD2 (6 bases). The CDR3 spells CASSSGAFGNEQFF. CDR3 sequence (DNA): TGTGCCAGCAGCTCGGGAGCATTCGGGAATGAGCAGTTCTTC.